This passage covers 21 T cell receptor beta chains from one sample sequenced in a study of T cell changes during pregnancy in multiple sclerosis (dated by TCRdb to the late 2010s). The library was built by means of the immunoSEQ multiplex PCR assay. As stored in TCRdb, this immuneACCESS dataset retains in-frame rearrangements with V and J assigned. A fraction of the clones does not appear; measured against another copy, unresolved V genes explain less than half of the discrepancy, and the remainder lacks a known reason. The sample profile shows approximately 100,000 clones; approximately 90% of them were found once. The ten most abundant clones make up about 3.2% of the sample. The sequences come from peripheral blood, collected after pregnancy. The source of these receptors is a female donor with multiple sclerosis, enrolled in a pregnancy study.

The rearrangement uses TRBV15 and TRBJ1-1; 8 nucleotides match TRBD1. In germline, CDR1 is LNHNV, CDR2 YYDKDF (reference sequence). CDR3 size: 17 residues. With V trimmed by 0 bases and J by 7 bases, 13 bases remained unmatched. DNA for the CDR3: TGTGCCACCAGCAGAGATCTTGGGACAGGACTAGTCCATGAAGCTTTCTTT. As protein: CATSRDLGTGLVHEAFF.

The rearrangement joins TRBV9 to TRBJ2-2; D unresolved. The CDR3 contains 14 residues. Between the trimmed V and J ends, which lost 0 bases and 3 bases, there was a span of 6 bases. Germline CDR1 is SGDLS and CDR2 is YYNGEE. This chain's CDR3 is CASSVAVDTGELFF. In DNA form, the CDR3 reads TGTGCCAGCAGCGTAGCTGTTGACACCGGGGAGCTGTTTTTT.

The genes are TRBV18 and TRBJ2-2; 7 bases line up with TRBD1. The CDR3 loop spans 16 amino acids. CDR1 and CDR2 from the germline V gene are KGHSH and LQKENI. The J segment lost 7 bases and the V segment lost 5 bases, leaving 13 bases of the junction unmatched. CDR3 sequence reads: CASSTSTGTGNGELFF. In DNA form, the CDR3 reads TGTGCCAGCTCAACCTCGACAGGGACCGGCAACGGGGAGCTGTTTTTT.

The rearrangement joins TRBV13 to TRBJ1-1; D may be TRBD1 (5 bases). The CDR3 loop spans 15 amino acids. Trimming shortened V by 3 bases and J by 5 bases, and 16 bases separated the two germline ends. Germline CDR1 reads PRHDT; CDR2 reads FYEKMQ (reference sequence). The chain's CDR3 is CASSLGLAGGTEAFF. The CDR3 DNA reads as TGTGCCAGCAGCTTGGGGCTTGCAGGTGGGACTGAAGCTTTCTTT.

The rearrangement uses TRBV5-1 and TRBJ2-1; 7 bases match TRBD2. The CDR3 has 11 amino acids. The ends lost 6 bases at V and 7 bases at J; junction bases unmatched: 1. Germline V CDR1 and CDR2: SGHRS, YFSETQ. In DNA, the CDR3 is TGCGCCAGCACCGGGGGGAATGAGCAGTTCTTC. Its translation is CASTGGNEQFF.

This chain uses TRBV7-8 with TRBJ2-2; TRBD1 matches 7 bases. The CDR3 loop spans 17 amino acids. Germline-derived CDR1 and CDR2 are SGHVS and FQNEAQ. V gave up 4 bases and J gave up 3 bases; unmatched junction bases: 11. The CDR3 region is CASSSRDWTGYTGELFF. In nucleotides, the CDR3 is TGTGCCAGCAGCTCACGGGATTGGACAGGCTACACCGGGGAGCTGTTTTTT.

The chain employs TRBV11-3 and TRBJ1-6; TRBD1 is a possible D gene (5 bases). The germline V gene has CDR1 SGHNT and CDR2 YENEEA. V was clipped by 4 bases and J by 8 bases, with 12 bases between them. CDR3 size: 14 residues. CDR3 DNA: TGTGCCAGCAGCTCTAGGGGTACTGATTCACCCCTCCACTTT. This encodes CASSSRGTDSPLHF.

The V and J genes are TRBV9 and TRBJ2-1; 8 positions agree with TRBD2. There are 15 residues in the CDR3. The junction had 9 bases not matched to a gene; V was cut back by 0 bases and J by 10 bases. Germline V CDR1 and CDR2: SGDLS, YYNGEE. The CDR3 DNA reads TGTGCCAGCAGCGTAGTCGAGCGGGGGACGGGGGAGCAGTTCTTC. Protein: CASSVVERGTGEQFF.

This chain joins TRBV5-8 and TRBJ1-2; a possible D gene is TRBD1 (6 bases). Germline V gene lookup returns CDR1 SGHTS and CDR2 YDEGEE. This CDR3 has 12 amino acids. The V and J ends lost 3 bases and 4 bases respectively, with 7 bases between them. The CDR3 DNA follows: TGTGCCAGCAGCTCACAGGGCTATGGCTACACCTTC. This sequence encodes CASSSQGYGYTF.

The chain has TRBV6-5 and TRBJ2-7; unclear D gene. The CDR3 extends over 13 amino acids. Trimming removed 0 bases at V and 1 base at J, with 4 bases between. Germline loops: CDR1 MNHEY, CDR2 SVGAGI. The CDR3 is CASSYSGSYEQYF. The CDR3, as DNA: TGTGCCAGCAGTTACTCCGGTTCCTACGAGCAGTACTTC.

CDR3 region: CASSVQGGRDRVISGANVLTF. The CDR3 nucleotides read TGTGCCAGCAGCGTTCAAGGAGGCCGGGACAGGGTGATTTCTGGGGCCAACGTCCTGACTTTC. The gene calls are TRBV9 and TRBJ2-6, with 9 bases that match TRBD1. Trimming cost V 2 bases and J 1 base; bases outside gene matches: 16. The CDR3 extends over 21 amino acids. Germline V gene lookup returns CDR1 SGDLS and CDR2 YYNGEE.

This chain links TRBV7-9 with TRBJ1-2; 7 positions match TRBD1. In germline, CDR1 is SEHNR, CDR2 FQNEAQ (reference sequence). The J segment lost 5 bases and the V segment lost 3 bases, leaving 6 bases of the junction unmatched. CDR3 length: 14 residues. The CDR3 spells CASSFRDSSYGYTF. The CDR3 DNA reads TGTGCCAGCAGCTTCCGGGACAGTTCATATGGCTACACCTTC.

V usage is TRBV13 and J usage is TRBJ1-2; D is perhaps TRBD1 (5 bases). Trimming left V 4 bases short and J 6 bases short, with 18 bases between. The CDR3 loop spans 15 amino acids. The germline CDR1 and CDR2 sequences are PRHDT and FYEKMQ (reference sequence). The DNA of the CDR3 is TGTGCCAGCAGCTACGGCGTCAGGGAGGTGGATGGCTACACCTTC. This sequence encodes CASSYGVREVDGYTF.

The chain has TRBV18 and TRBJ2-2; 8 positions agree with TRBD2. Germline V gene data show CDR1 as KGHSH and CDR2 as LQKENI. The CDR3 has 16 residues. Trimming took 3 bases from V and 4 from J; bases not matched to a gene: 7. CDR3 amino acids: CASSPLWRGVTGELFF. The CDR3 DNA is TGTGCCAGCTCACCCCTATGGCGGGGGGTCACCGGGGAGCTGTTTTTT.

This chain connects TRBV19 to TRBJ1-4, with TRBD1 identical over 7 bases. After removal of 4 bases from V and 8 bases from J, the junction contained 13 bases not matched to a gene. CDR1 and CDR2 from the germline V gene are LNHDA and SQIVND (reference sequence). The CDR3 loop spans 16 amino acids. CDR3 in amino acids: CASSTPRDRVCEKLFF. The CDR3, as DNA: TGTGCCAGTAGTACTCCCAGAGACAGGGTTTGCGAAAAACTGTTTTTT.

The count of this clone is one. The chain combines TRBV7-3 with TRBJ2-2; 9 positions agree with TRBD2. The CDR3 covers 16 residues. Germline V gene sequence: CDR1 SGHTA, CDR2 FQGTGA. Trimming took 2 bases from V and 5 from J; bases not matched to a gene: 6. The CDR3 sequence is CASSLAGGPRTGELFF. The CDR3 bases are TGTGCCAGCAGCTTAGCGGGGGGGCCTCGGACCGGGGAGCTGTTTTTT.

The gene calls are TRBV29-1 and TRBJ2-7, with a possible D match to TRBD2 (5 bases). CDR3 size: 14 residues. Per germline, CDR1 SQVTM and CDR2 ANQGSEA. Trimming removed 5 bases at V and 1 base at J, with 15 bases between. CDR3 residues: CSVIREATSYEQYF. The DNA of the CDR3 is TGCAGCGTTATCCGGGAAGCCACTTCCTACGAGCAGTACTTC.

The CDR3 loop is CSVGGKDSGNTIYF. The CDR3 DNA reads as TGCAGCGTTGGAGGCAAGGACTCTGGAAACACCATATATTTT. This chain connects TRBV29-1 to TRBJ1-3; D is uncertain. This CDR3 has 14 amino acids. With 4 bases removed from V and 0 bases from J, the gap between germline ends came to 10 bases. Germline V lookup: CDR1 SQVTM, CDR2 ANQGSEA.

This clone has only one observation. The rearrangement joins TRBV5-6 to TRBJ1-3; TRBD1 might be the D (5 bases). The V end was cut by 4 bases, the J end by 4 bases, with 9 bases between. The CDR3 covers 13 residues. Germline loops: CDR1 SGHDT, CDR2 YYEEEE. The CDR3 DNA reads TGTGCCAGCAGCCCTCCAGGGGGAAACACCATATATTTT. This gives the protein CASSPPGGNTIYF.

This clone was seen more than once but under ten times. The chain combines TRBV6-5 with TRBJ2-6; D gene uncertain. The CDR3 has 13 residues. CDR1 and CDR2 from the germline V gene are MNHEY and SVGAGI. Trimming took 7 bases from V and 0 from J, leaving 4 bases between them. DNA for the CDR3: TGTGCCAGCAAAGCCTCTGGGGCCAACGTCCTGACTTTC. Protein product: CASKASGANVLTF.

The rearrangement links TRBV10-3 to TRBJ2-2; D not certain. Germline CDR1 ENHRY, CDR2 SYGVKD. V was cut by 0 bases and J by 2 bases, with 10 bases left in between. The CDR3 is 16 residues long. CDR3 amino acids: CAISESGRHNTGELFF. The CDR3 DNA follows: TGTGCCATCAGTGAGTCCGGCAGACACAACACCGGGGAGCTGTTTTTT.